This is a list of T cell receptor beta chains from one sample in a study of monozygotic twins with inflammatory bowel disease. From the 5' RACE reads, TCRdb lists one entry per CDR3 protein and no DNA. In all, the sample yields about 160,000 distinct CDR3 sequences. The source material was blood. The receptors come from a human donor with ulcerative colitis or Crohn's disease, or a healthy co-twin of an affected twin (not recorded which). Both conserved end residues are part of each CDR3. The order of the fields is J gene, V gene, CDR3 protein.

TRBJ2-7 TRBV12-3/TRBV12-4 CASSLEVSSSYLSYEQYF
TRBJ2-5 TRBV7-9 CASRAPGRETQYF
TRBJ1-2 TRBV7-9 CASSVDRGQANYGYTF
TRBJ2-1 TRBV2 CASSPGTIEFF
TRBJ2-7 TRBV4-1 CASSQAAGSYEQYF
TRBJ1-2 TRBV15 CATSRDPANYGYTF
TRBJ1-4 TRBV19 CASSGQVRNEKLFF
TRBJ1-1 TRBV6-2/TRBV6-3 CASSGSKGVEDTEAFF
TRBJ2-1 TRBV9 CASSIDSGRITSYNEQFF
TRBJ2-1 TRBV3-1 CASSQAQRGGHNEQFF